The 32 T cell receptor beta chains presented below share a single source sample, sequenced in a study of a mutant IDH1 vaccine in newly diagnosed glioma. The sample's time point: baseline, week 1 (first vaccination visit). The treatment: pre-vaccination baseline after standard-of-care therapy. Libraries were prepared by immunoSEQ multiplex PCR; TCRdb keeps only in-frame clonotypes and omits some of them. The sample consists of about 98,000 clones, 85% to 90% of them appearing once. Sequences were derived from PBMCs, sampled from a glioma patient treated with radiotherapy, temozolomide or both. The receptors originated from a woman aged 45-65 years with glioma.

This chain joins TRBV2 and TRBJ1-5; D is uncertain. CDR1 and CDR2 from the germline V gene are SNHLY and FYNNEI. V dropped 8 bases and J dropped 3 bases, with 14 bases sitting between them. The CDR3 covers 14 residues. CDR3 protein: CASARGVVNQPQHF. CDR3 bases: TGTGCCAGCGCTCGTGGGGTCGTCAATCAGCCCCAGCATTTT.

The rearrangement links TRBV2 to TRBJ2-5, with TRBD2 as a possible D gene (6 bases). Matching the DNA end better, TRBJ2-7 makes the J call doubtful. CDR3 length: 12 residues. Per germline, CDR1 SNHLY and CDR2 FYNNEI. CDR3 residues: CASGGSGSEQYF. The CDR3 nucleotides read TGTGCCAGCGGGGGGTCCGGGAGCGAGCAGTACTTC.

This chain joins TRBV7-2 and TRBJ1-1, with D uncertain. V gave up 1 base and J gave up 1 base, with 10 bases separating them. Looked up from germline, CDR1 is SGHTA and CDR2 is FQGNSA. CDR3 length: 15 residues. The CDR3 DNA reads TGTGCCAGCAGCTTAGTGTGGGGAGGGAACACTGAAGCTTTCTTT. This gives the protein CASSLVWGGNTEAFF.

The CDR3 DNA reads TGTGCCAGCAGTGATCCCCCCGGGAGGGGAAGGACAGATACGCAGTATTTT. Protein sequence: CASSDPPGRGRTDTQYF. J is TRBJ2-3 and V is TRBV6-1; 8 bases line up with TRBD2. V lost 3 bases, J lost 3 bases, and 11 bases stayed unmatched. CDR3 length: 17 amino acids. Germline assignment: CDR1 MNHNS and CDR2 SASEGT.

As to this clone: Other DNA sequences within the sample encode an identical CDR3. V usage is TRBV5-4 and J usage is TRBJ1-2; tentatively, D is TRBD1 (6 bases). Germline V gene lookup returns CDR1 SGHNT and CDR2 YYREEE (reference sequence). The CDR3 has 13 residues. V lost 2 bases and J lost 4, with 9 bases in between. As DNA, the CDR3 is TGTGCCAGCAGCTTAGGGGGAACCTATGGCTACACCTTC. Protein product: CASSLGGTYGYTF.

V is TRBV7-6 and J is TRBJ2-2, with 7 bases fitting TRBD1. The V gene's germline CDR1 is SGHVS and CDR2 FNYEAQ. V lost 3 bases to trimming and J lost 3 bases; unmatched junction nucleotides: 1. This CDR3 spans 14 amino acids. CDR3 residues: CASSFQGDTGELFF. CDR3 sequence (DNA): TGTGCCAGCAGCTTCCAGGGGGACACCGGGGAGCTGTTTTTT.

V and J are TRBV30 and TRBJ1-6; the D is unclear. Germline loops: CDR1 GTSNPN, CDR2 SVGIG (reference sequence). This CDR3 region has 14 residues. Trimming removed 3 bases at V and 0 bases at J, with 6 bases between. The CDR3 nucleotides are TGTGCCTGGAGCGACACCTCCTATAATTCACCCCTCCACTTT. Protein product: CAWSDTSYNSPLHF.

V is TRBV5-1 and J is TRBJ1-6; 10 nucleotides line up with TRBD1. V shed 0 bases, J shed 7 bases, and the junction held 10 bases outside the gene matches. CDR3 length equals 18 residues. Germline CDR1 and CDR2: SGHRS and YFSETQ. The CDR3: CASSLALRQGASNSPLHF. The CDR3 region has the DNA TGCGCCAGCAGCTTGGCCCTTCGACAGGGGGCTTCGAATTCACCCCTCCACTTT.

The count of this clone is one. CDR3 loop: CASSLNANSGQETQYF. The CDR3 nucleotides are TGCGCCAGCAGCTTGAACGCGAATAGCGGCCAAGAGACCCAGTACTTC. The rearrangement links TRBV5-1 to TRBJ2-5; TRBD2 is a possible D gene (6 bases). The V end lost 1 base, the J end lost 1 base, and 14 bases lay between the germline ends. The germline CDR1 and CDR2 sequences are SGHRS and YFSETQ. This CDR3 has 16 amino acids.

The chain uses TRBV30 and TRBJ1-5; D perhaps matches TRBD1 (6 bases). V lost 5 bases, J lost 0 bases, and 14 bases lay in between. The germline V gene encodes CDR1 GTSNPN and CDR2 SVGIG (reference sequence). This CDR3 is 15 amino acids long. CDR3 sequence (DNA): TGTGCCTGGGAGAGACAGGACTCTAGCAATCAGCCCCAGCATTTT. Residues: CAWERQDSSNQPQHF.

The chain joins TRBV30 to TRBJ1-2, with D uncertain. The V gene lost 3 bases and the J gene lost 2 bases, with 22 bases spanning the gap. Germline lookup yields CDR1 GTSNPN and CDR2 SVGIG (reference sequence). The CDR3 consists of 17 residues. The CDR3 is CAWRMIGHNLRNYGYTF. CDR3 DNA sequence: TGTGCCTGGAGGATGATAGGGCACAATCTGAGGAACTATGGCTACACCTTC. Full variable domain (remainder filled in from reference TRBV30 and TRBJ1-2): SQTIHQWPATLVQPVGSPLSLECTVEGTSNPNLYWYRQAAGRGLQLLFYSVGIGQISSEVPQNLSASRPQDRQFILSSKKLLLSDSGFYLCAWRMIGHNLRNYGYTFGSGTRLTVV.

The rearrangement uses TRBV28 and TRBJ1-4; tentatively, D is TRBD1 (6 bases). The CDR3 is made up of 14 amino acids. V lost 3 bases to trimming and J lost 3 bases, with 8 bases between them. The germline CDR1 and CDR2 sequences are MDHEN and SYDVKM. This chain's CDR3 is CASSFGGPNEKLFF. CDR3 in DNA: TGTGCCAGCAGTTTCGGGGGCCCTAATGAAAAACTGTTTTTT.

This rearrangement joins TRBV5-5 to TRBJ1-2; a possible D gene is TRBD1 (6 bases). V was cut by 4 bases and J by 4 bases, with 17 bases left in between. Germline V gene sequence: CDR1 SGHKS, CDR2 YYEKEE (reference sequence). The CDR3 runs 15 residues. CDR3 bases: TGTGCCAGCAGCCTGGAGGGGGTGGGACTCTATGGCTACACCTTC. Amino acids: CASSLEGVGLYGYTF.

This sequence joins TRBV7-8 and TRBJ2-1; 8 nucleotides match TRBD2. Germline V CDR1 and CDR2: SGHVS, FQNEAQ. The CDR3 is made up of 15 amino acids. J gave up 8 bases and V 3 bases, and 9 bases lay outside the gene matches. This CDR3 reads CASSLGGTSPYEQFF. In DNA form, the CDR3 reads TGTGCCAGCAGCTTGGGCGGGACTAGTCCCTATGAGCAGTTCTTC.

V usage is TRBV9 and J usage is TRBJ2-2; no firm D call. This CDR3 is built from 11 residues. CDR1 is SGDLS, CDR2 YYNGEE, per germline. V was pared by 4 bases and J by 6 bases, with 4 bases between. The CDR3 coding sequence is TGTGCCAGCAGCCTTCCCGGGGAGCTGTTTTTT. Protein sequence: CASSLPGELFF.

This sequence joins TRBV7-9 and TRBJ2-7; no clear D. V lost 1 base and J lost 3, with 4 bases in between. This CDR3 is 12 amino acids long. Germline V gene sequence: CDR1 SEHNR, CDR2 FQNEAQ (reference sequence). CDR3 DNA sequence: TGTGCCAGCAGCTTAGTTGTCTACGAGCAGTACTTC. It encodes CASSLVVYEQYF.

The rearrangement uses TRBV27 and TRBJ2-1; D remains unclear. Germline V gene lookup returns CDR1 MNHEY and CDR2 SMNVEV (reference sequence). The CDR3 consists of 13 residues. V was shortened by 2 bases and J by 5 bases, with 7 bases between the two germline ends. For the CDR3, the DNA is TGTGCCAGCAGTTTAAGCAGAGACAATGAGCAGTTCTTC. It specifies CASSLSRDNEQFF.

The chain couples TRBV6-5 to TRBJ2-7; no definite D call. The CDR3 runs 12 residues. Deletions cut 5 bases from V and 2 bases from J, with 7 bases between. CDR1 is MNHEY, CDR2 SVGAGI, per germline. For the CDR3, the DNA is TGTGCCAGCAGTGAACGTGCCTACGAGCAGTACTTC. Its translation is CASSERAYEQYF.

This rearrangement joins TRBV2 to TRBJ1-2; no reliable D call. Germline CDR1 is SNHLY and CDR2 is FYNNEI. The CDR3 spans 14 residues. Trimming removed 4 bases at V and 6 bases at J, with 15 bases between. The CDR3 is CASSGIWARDGYTF. The DNA of the CDR3 is TGTGCCAGCAGTGGTATCTGGGCCCGGGATGGCTACACCTTC.

The chain couples TRBV29-1 to TRBJ2-3; a possible D gene is TRBD1 (6 bases). The CDR3 runs 11 residues. The germline CDR1 and CDR2 sequences are SQVTM and ANQGSEA. With 7 bases removed from V and 6 bases from J, the gap between germline ends came to 11 bases. CDR3 loop: CSAQGHDTQYF. The CDR3 DNA follows: TGCAGCGCCCAGGGACATGATACGCAGTATTTT.

The rearrangement uses TRBV7-2 and TRBJ2-1, with TRBD2 matching 8 bases. Germline CDR1 SGHTA, CDR2 FQGNSA. Trimming took 4 bases from V and 7 from J; bases not matched to a gene: 12. This CDR3 is 16 amino acids long. CDR3 region: CASSSIAGRYGNEQFF. CDR3 coding DNA: TGTGCCAGCAGCTCAATAGCGGGAAGGTACGGGAATGAGCAGTTCTTC.

The V and J genes are TRBV10-3 and TRBJ1-1; 8 bases align to TRBD1. CDR1 ENHRY and CDR2 SYGVKD come from the germline V gene. The trim removed 6 bases at V and 1 base at J, leaving 10 bases unmatched. This CDR3 comprises 16 residues. CDR3 loop: CAISLDRGGGNTEAFF. CDR3 sequence (DNA): TGTGCCATCAGCTTAGACAGGGGCGGGGGGAACACTGAAGCTTTCTTT.

V usage is TRBV4-1 and J usage is TRBJ2-1; 11 bases align to TRBD2. Losses at the gene ends were 4 bases for V and 7 bases for J; bases not matched to a gene: 12. Germline lookup yields CDR1 MGHRA and CDR2 YSYEKL. The CDR3 is made up of 17 amino acids. As DNA, the CDR3 is TGCGCCAGCAGCCCCCGTCGACTAGCGGGGTCCGGGAATGAGCAGTTCTTC. As protein: CASSPRRLAGSGNEQFF.

The chain links TRBV2 to TRBJ2-5; D perhaps matches TRBD1 (6 bases). CDR1 is SNHLY, CDR2 FYNNEI, per germline. This CDR3 has 14 residues. V lost 6 bases and J 1 base, leaving 12 bases between the germline ends. CDR3 amino acids: CASSLAGVQETQYF. CDR3 coding DNA: TGTGCCAGCAGCCTAGCAGGGGTCCAAGAGACCCAGTACTTC.

The chain carries TRBV7-9 and TRBJ2-4; tentative D call: TRBD1 (6 bases). The V end lost 5 bases, the J end lost 1 base, and 18 bases lay between the germline ends. The CDR3 is 17 residues long. Looked up from germline, CDR1 is SEHNR and CDR2 is FQNEAQ (reference sequence). CDR3 in amino acids: CASSQRGDTDAKNIQYF. The DNA of the CDR3 is TGTGCCAGCAGCCAGCGAGGGGACACCGACGCCAAAAACATTCAGTACTTC.

The gene calls are TRBV7-9 and TRBJ1-5; D remains unclear. V was trimmed by 5 bases and J by 5 bases, leaving 22 bases between them. The germline CDR1 and CDR2 sequences are SEHNR and FQNEAQ (reference sequence). The CDR3 covers 17 residues. The chain's CDR3 is CASSPLVTTDTYQPQHF. CDR3 DNA sequence: TGTGCCAGCAGCCCTCTGGTGACTACCGACACCTATCAGCCCCAGCATTTT. The whole variable domain, remainder taken from reference TRBV7-9 and TRBJ1-5, is DTGVSQNPRHKITKRGQNVTFRCDPISEHNRLYWYRQTLGQGPEFLTYFQNEAQLEKSRLLSDRFSAERPKGSFSTLEIQRTEQGDSAMYLCASSPLVTTDTYQPQHFGDGTRLSIL.

The chain has TRBV28 and TRBJ1-2; possible D gene TRBD1, 6 bases. Germline V lookup: CDR1 MDHEN, CDR2 SYDVKM. This CDR3 spans 16 amino acids. Deletions cut 3 bases from V and 3 bases from J, with 17 bases between. The CDR3, as DNA: TGTGCCAGCAGTTTCCCAGGGGCGGGTTCTGACTATGGCTACACCTTC. This encodes CASSFPGAGSDYGYTF.

The chain carries TRBV28 and TRBJ2-3, with 9 nucleotides matching TRBD1. The CDR3 is 15 residues long. CDR1 and CDR2 (germline): MDHEN, SYDVKM. J lost 4 bases, V lost 2 bases, and 4 bases had no gene match. This CDR3 is CASSLRGQGPDTQYF. The DNA of the CDR3 is TGTGCCAGCAGTTTAAGGGGACAGGGCCCAGATACGCAGTATTTT.

In its sample, this clone was seen once. V usage is TRBV5-1 and J usage is TRBJ2-1; TRBD2 matches at 7 bases. V shed 0 bases and J 6 bases; nucleotides not matched to a gene: 3. The CDR3 covers 14 residues. Germline V gene data show CDR1 as SGHRS and CDR2 as YFSETQ. The CDR3 loop is CASSLAGGGNEQFF. DNA for the CDR3: TGCGCCAGCAGCTTGGCGGGAGGTGGCAATGAGCAGTTCTTC.

This clone has just one count. The genes are TRBV28 and TRBJ2-7; 9 positions match TRBD2. CDR3 length: 17 amino acids. The germline V gene has CDR1 MDHEN and CDR2 SYDVKM. Trimming at V came to 2 bases and at J to 2 bases, leaving 10 bases not matched to a gene. The CDR3 nucleotides read TGTGCCAGCAGTTTAGTCCTAGCGGGAAAACAAACCTACGAGCAGTACTTC. Translation: CASSLVLAGKQTYEQYF.

The chain combines TRBV5-1 with TRBJ1-1, with TRBD1 identical over 7 bases. The length of the CDR3 is 13 residues. Germline-derived CDR1 and CDR2 are SGHRS and YFSETQ. J was trimmed by 0 bases and V by 8 bases; bases with no gene match: 4. DNA for the CDR3: TGCGCCAGTCGACAGGGCCTGAACACTGAAGCTTTCTTT. Protein product: CASRQGLNTEAFF. The entire variable domain, with the rest obtained from reference TRBV5-1 and TRBJ1-1, is as follows: KAGVTQTPRYLIKTRGQQVTLSCSPISGHRSVSWYQQTPGQGLQFLFEYFSETQRNKGNFPGRFSGRQFSNSRSEMNVSTLELGDSALYLCASRQGLNTEAFFGQGTRLTVV.

This clone has just one count. The V call is TRBV5-8, the J call TRBJ2-3, with 8 positions matching TRBD2. Trimming at V came to 6 bases and at J to 0 bases, leaving 9 bases not matched to a gene. CDR1 and CDR2 from the germline V gene are SGHTS and YDEGEE. The CDR3 sequence is 16 residues long. CDR3 bases: TGTGCCAGCACCCCGAGTATAGCGGGAAGCACAGATACGCAGTATTTT. Translated: CASTPSIAGSTDTQYF.